The present T cell receptor (beta chain) was sequenced within a study of Tregs in tolerant kidney transplant recipients. Study-wide points: Activated donor B cell expansion appeared to reveal the most relevant donor-specific TCRbeta repertoire.

Germline CDR1 and CDR2: MNHNS and SASEGT. V was clipped by 3 bases and J by 0 bases, with 9 bases between them. This CDR3 region has 14 residues. Repertoires were generated with immunoSEQ multiplex PCR, while TCRdb's copy carries only in-frame clones and drops some. The sample shows fewer than 60,000 clones, about 90% of them seen only once. This clone was recorded a few times. The antigen remains undetermined. Mixed chimerism was transient after nonmyeloablative marrow transplants from related graft donors. CD4+CD25+CD127- Tregs, CD4+CD25- non-Tregs, CD4 and CD8 cells were sorted. The sample consisted of CD8+ T cells from blood (PBMCs), taken 24 months after the transplant. The receptor was isolated from a human patient who received a combined kidney and bone marrow transplant. The T cells may partly be graft donor cells. The rearrangement uses TRBV6-1 and TRBJ2-7; D is possibly TRBD2 (6 bases). The CDR3 loop is CASSDYGSSYEQYF. CDR3 DNA: TGTGCCAGCAGTGATTACGGGAGCTCCTACGAGCAGTACTTC.